What follows describes a single T cell receptor beta chain. The data belong to a study of blood T cells in healthy people across ages. This CDR3 is 10 amino acids long. Trimming stripped 3 bases from V and 13 bases from J, with 9 bases between. The germline V gene encodes CDR1 SNHLY and CDR2 FYNNEI. Primers used in a second PCR of roughly 6 to 12 cycles were a sample-barcoded 5' primer and a J-beta primer mix. One entry per CDR3 protein results from TCRdb running MiXCR on the 5' RACE reads. The repertoire holds about 1.4 million distinct CDR3 sequences, with 59% as singletons. The clonotype was recovered from a man younger than 35 in good health. The chain recombines TRBV2 with TRBJ2-5; D uncertain. Sequenced input: blood. CDR3 bases: TGTGCCAGCAGTGACCGGGCACTGTACTTC. Translated: CASSDRALYF. The full variable domain, its missing parts supplied by reference TRBV2 and TRBJ2-5, is EPEVTQTPSHQVTQMGQEVILRCVPISNHLYFYWYRQILGQKVEFLVSFYNNEISEKSEIFDDQFSVERPDGSNFTLKIRSTKLEDSAMYFCASSDRALYFGPGTRLLVL.